This T cell receptor beta chain was recovered during a study of CD8 T cells in Susac syndrome. It was with random hexamers that about 0.45 to 1 ug RNA was reverse transcribed. TCRdb re-analysed the immunoSEQ multiplex PCR reads in MiXCR, keeping a single row per CDR3 protein. The table records roughly 120,000 distinct CDR3 sequences, approximately 95% of them present only once. Germline-derived CDR1 and CDR2 are SGHVS and FNYEAQ. The germline V and J ends were trimmed by 2 bases and 4 bases, with 16 bases remaining between them. This CDR3 is built from 16 residues. This TCR derives from a human donor with multiple sclerosis. The sequenced sample was CD8+ T cells from PBMCs. The V and J genes are TRBV7-6 and TRBJ2-3, with D tentatively TRBD2 (6 bases). The CDR3 DNA reads as TGTGCCAGCAGCTTAAGGCCGGGAGTGGGCCCAGATACGCAGTATTTT. This translates into CASSLRPGVGPDTQYF.